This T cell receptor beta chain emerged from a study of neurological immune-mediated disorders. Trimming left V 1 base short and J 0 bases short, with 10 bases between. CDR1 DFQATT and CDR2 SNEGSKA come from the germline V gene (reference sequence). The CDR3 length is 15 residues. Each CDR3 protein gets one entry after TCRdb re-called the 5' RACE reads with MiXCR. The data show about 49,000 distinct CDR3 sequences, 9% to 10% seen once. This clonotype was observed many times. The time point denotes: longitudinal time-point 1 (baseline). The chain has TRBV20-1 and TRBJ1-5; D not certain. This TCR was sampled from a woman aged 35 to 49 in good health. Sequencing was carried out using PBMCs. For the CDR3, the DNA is TGCAGTGCTAGAGTCGGCTTTTATAGCAATCAGCCCCAGCATTTT. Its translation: CSARVGFYSNQPQHF.